The rows below give T cell receptor beta chains drawn from one sample of a study of long-term antiretroviral therapy in people with HIV. Profiled with immunoSEQ multiplex PCR; TCRdb holds only in-frame clones, not every one. The sample shows about 13,000 clones, over 75% of them seen only once. The source was unsorted PBMCs, collected 1.3 years after starting antiretroviral therapy. These receptors were collected from a woman aged 18-29 years with HIV. Both conserved end residues are part of each CDR3. The D gene is left open where the match is weak. Only part of the rows carry a size: once, few, many, or a class if the clone is expanded.

d_call: -
clone_size: few
v_call: TRBV6-1
j_call: TRBJ1-2
cdr3_nt: TGTGCCAGCAGTGAAGCGAGTACCCCTAACTATGGCTACACCTTC
cdr3_aa: CASSEASTPNYGYTF

d_call: -
clone_size: few
v_call: TRBV14
j_call: TRBJ2-5
cdr3_nt: TGTGCCAGCAGCAAAGAGACCCAGTACTTC
cdr3_aa: CASSKETQYF

d_call: TRBD2
clone_size: -
v_call: TRBV4-3
j_call: TRBJ2-3
cdr3_nt: TGCGCCAGCAGTCCGACTAGCGGCGGGGCCTTCACAGATACGCAGTATTTT
cdr3_aa: CASSPTSGGAFTDTQYF

d_call: TRBD1
clone_size: -
v_call: TRBV27
j_call: TRBJ1-2
cdr3_nt: TGTGCCAGCAGTTTGGGGACAGGGGTCTATGGCTACACCTTC
cdr3_aa: CASSLGTGVYGYTF

d_call: -
clone_size: -
v_call: TRBV6-1
j_call: TRBJ2-3
cdr3_nt: TGTGCCAGCAGCGTCATGAAAGATACGCAGTATTTT
cdr3_aa: CASSVMKDTQYF

d_call: TRBD1
clone_size: -
v_call: TRBV4-2
j_call: TRBJ1-5
cdr3_nt: TGTGCCAGCAGCCAGTACTCGGGACAGGGTGATCAGCCCCAGCATTTT
cdr3_aa: CASSQYSGQGDQPQHF

d_call: -
clone_size: -
v_call: TRBV6-5
j_call: TRBJ2-3
cdr3_nt: TGTGCCAGCAGTCACCGACGGTCGGATACGCAGTATTTT
cdr3_aa: CASSHRRSDTQYF

d_call: -
clone_size: medium-sized
v_call: TRBV30
j_call: TRBJ2-7
cdr3_nt: TGTGCCTGGAGTGTAAGTTTAAGTTACGAGCAGTACTTC
cdr3_aa: CAWSVSLSYEQYF

d_call: -
clone_size: -
v_call: TRBV7-9
j_call: TRBJ2-5
cdr3_nt: TGTGCCAGCACCCTTAGCGGGACAGCTCGGGAGACCCAGTACTTC
cdr3_aa: CASTLSGTARETQYF

d_call: -
clone_size: few
v_call: TRBV18
j_call: TRBJ1-1
cdr3_nt: TGTGCCAGCTCATCGACACCGTACACTGAAGCTTTCTTT
cdr3_aa: CASSSTPYTEAFF

d_call: TRBD1
clone_size: -
v_call: TRBV9
j_call: TRBJ2-5
cdr3_nt: TGTGCCAGCAGCCACTCGATCCGGGACAGCAAAGAGACCCAGTACTTC
cdr3_aa: CASSHSIRDSKETQYF

d_call: -
clone_size: -
v_call: TRBV6-6
j_call: TRBJ1-1
cdr3_nt: TGTGCCAGCAGAGACCGGGACGGGGGGAACACTGAAGCTTTCTTT
cdr3_aa: CASRDRDGGNTEAFF

d_call: TRBD2
clone_size: -
v_call: TRBV29-1
j_call: TRBJ2-1
cdr3_nt: TGCAGCTCACTAGCGGGAGGGCCAGACAATGAGCAGTTCTTC
cdr3_aa: CSSLAGGPDNEQFF

d_call: -
clone_size: -
v_call: TRBV7-8
j_call: TRBJ1-1
cdr3_nt: TGTGCCAGCAGCTTAGTCGCTCCGAACACTGAAGCTTTCTTT
cdr3_aa: CASSLVAPNTEAFF

d_call: -
clone_size: -
v_call: TRBV18
j_call: TRBJ1-2
cdr3_nt: TGTGCCAGCTCAGTGGACAGAGACTACTATGGCTACACCTTC
cdr3_aa: CASSVDRDYYGYTF

d_call: TRBD2
clone_size: -
v_call: TRBV6-6
j_call: TRBJ2-5
cdr3_nt: TGTGCCAGCAGTTACTGGGGAGGGAAAGAGACCCAGTACTTC
cdr3_aa: CASSYWGGKETQYF

d_call: -
clone_size: -
v_call: TRBV4-1
j_call: TRBJ2-5
cdr3_nt: TGCGCCAGCAGCCAAGAGTGGGCAGGCCAAGAGACCCAGTACTTC
cdr3_aa: CASSQEWAGQETQYF

d_call: TRBD2
clone_size: once
v_call: TRBV25-1
j_call: TRBJ2-4
cdr3_nt: TGTGCCAGCAGTGAACTGGCGGGGGGAAAAAACATTCAGTACTTC
cdr3_aa: CASSELAGGKNIQYF

d_call: -
clone_size: -
v_call: TRBV2
j_call: TRBJ2-7
cdr3_nt: TGTGCCAGCAGTCCTTCAAGCTCCTACGAGCAGTACTTC
cdr3_aa: CASSPSSSYEQYF

d_call: TRBD2
clone_size: -
v_call: TRBV28
j_call: TRBJ2-7
cdr3_nt: TGTGCCAGCAGTTTATCTAGCGGGAGGGGCGAGCAGTACTTC
cdr3_aa: CASSLSSGRGEQYF

d_call: -
clone_size: -
v_call: TRBV30
j_call: TRBJ2-7
cdr3_nt: TGTGCCTGGACGACGGGCTCCTACGAGCAGTACTTC
cdr3_aa: CAWTTGSYEQYF

d_call: TRBD1
clone_size: -
v_call: TRBV28
j_call: TRBJ1-3
cdr3_nt: TGTGCCAGCAGGACAGGGCGAAACACCATATATTTT
cdr3_aa: CASRTGRNTIYF

d_call: TRBD2
clone_size: -
v_call: TRBV19
j_call: TRBJ2-1
cdr3_nt: TGTGCCAGTAGTATAGATAGCGGGAGATCGAATGAGCAGTTCTTC
cdr3_aa: CASSIDSGRSNEQFF

d_call: TRBD2
clone_size: -
v_call: TRBV11-3
j_call: TRBJ2-1
cdr3_nt: TGTGCCAGCAGCTTAGTGGGGGGGGTCTACAATGAGCAGTTCTTC
cdr3_aa: CASSLVGGVYNEQFF

d_call: -
clone_size: -
v_call: TRBV7-9
j_call: TRBJ2-7
cdr3_nt: TGTGCCAGCAGCTTAGGGGTATACGAGCAGTACTTC
cdr3_aa: CASSLGVYEQYF

d_call: -
clone_size: -
v_call: TRBV27
j_call: TRBJ2-7
cdr3_nt: TGTGCCAGCAGTTCCCGACAGGAAAGCTCCTACGAGCAGTACTTC
cdr3_aa: CASSSRQESSYEQYF

d_call: -
clone_size: -
v_call: TRBV2
j_call: TRBJ2-2
cdr3_nt: TGTGCCAGCAGTCCCACCCAGGGGATCACCGGGGAGCTGTTTTTT
cdr3_aa: CASSPTQGITGELFF

d_call: -
clone_size: -
v_call: TRBV27
j_call: TRBJ2-3
cdr3_nt: TGTGCCAGCAGTTCCCCCGGACCCTTCTCAGATACGCAGTATTTT
cdr3_aa: CASSSPGPFSDTQYF

d_call: -
clone_size: -
v_call: TRBV5-4
j_call: TRBJ1-2
cdr3_nt: TGTGCCAGCAGCTCCAATGACTATGGCTACACCTTC
cdr3_aa: CASSSNDYGYTF

d_call: TRBD1
clone_size: -
v_call: TRBV9
j_call: TRBJ2-2
cdr3_nt: TGTGCCAGCAGCACCCGGACAGGGGGCTCCACCGGGGAGCTGTTTTTT
cdr3_aa: CASSTRTGGSTGELFF

d_call: -
clone_size: -
v_call: TRBV7-3
j_call: TRBJ2-3
cdr3_nt: TGTGCCAGCAGGGACAAAGATACGCAGTATTTT
cdr3_aa: CASRDKDTQYF

d_call: -
clone_size: -
v_call: TRBV18
j_call: TRBJ1-5
cdr3_nt: TGTGCCAGCTCACAGACGGAAGATCAGCCCCAGCATTTT
cdr3_aa: CASSQTEDQPQHF

d_call: TRBD1
clone_size: -
v_call: TRBV9
j_call: TRBJ1-1
cdr3_nt: TGTGCCAGCAGCGTAGCTTCAGGGGGGCACACTGAAGCTTTCTTT
cdr3_aa: CASSVASGGHTEAFF

d_call: TRBD1
clone_size: -
v_call: TRBV9
j_call: TRBJ1-5
cdr3_nt: TGTGCCAGCAGCGTAGCTACAGGAGAGGACAGGGGGCGCGAGGGCAATCAGCCCCAGCATTTT
cdr3_aa: CASSVATGEDRGREGNQPQHF

d_call: -
clone_size: -
v_call: TRBV30
j_call: TRBJ2-7
cdr3_nt: TGTGCCTGGAGTGAGGAGGGTGGACAGTACTTC
cdr3_aa: CAWSEEGGQYF

d_call: TRBD2
clone_size: -
v_call: TRBV7-3
j_call: TRBJ2-7
cdr3_nt: TGTGCCAGCAGCGTGACTAGCGGGGGGGTCGGCGATAAGCAGTACTTC
cdr3_aa: CASSVTSGGVGDKQYF

d_call: TRBD1
clone_size: -
v_call: TRBV11-2
j_call: TRBJ2-4
cdr3_nt: TGTGCCAGCAGGACCCTAACAGGGGCAGGGTCCAAAAACATTCAGTACTTC
cdr3_aa: CASRTLTGAGSKNIQYF

d_call: TRBD2
clone_size: few
v_call: TRBV4-1
j_call: TRBJ2-7
cdr3_nt: TGCGCCAGCAGCCAAGATACGGCTAGCGGGAAATACGAGCAGTACTTC
cdr3_aa: CASSQDTASGKYEQYF

d_call: TRBD2
clone_size: few
v_call: TRBV11-2
j_call: TRBJ2-7
cdr3_nt: TGTGCCAGCAGCTTAGGCCCCTTAGCGGGGGGCTCCTACGAGCAGTACTTC
cdr3_aa: CASSLGPLAGGSYEQYF

d_call: -
clone_size: few
v_call: TRBV6-5
j_call: TRBJ2-1
cdr3_nt: TGTGCCAGCAGTTACAACGGGGCCGTCTACAATGAGCAGTTCTTC
cdr3_aa: CASSYNGAVYNEQFF

d_call: TRBD1
clone_size: -
v_call: TRBV27
j_call: TRBJ1-5
cdr3_nt: TGTGCCAGCAGTCCAAGGGACAGGCTATACAATCAGCCCCAGCATTTT
cdr3_aa: CASSPRDRLYNQPQHF

d_call: -
clone_size: few
v_call: TRBV19
j_call: TRBJ1-1
cdr3_nt: TGTGCCAGTAGTTCATCAGGGTTAAGAGCTTTCTTT
cdr3_aa: CASSSSGLRAFF

d_call: -
clone_size: once
v_call: TRBV5-6
j_call: TRBJ2-7
cdr3_nt: TGTGCCAGCTCCGTAGGATCGGGTTACGAGCAGTACTTC
cdr3_aa: CASSVGSGYEQYF

d_call: TRBD1
clone_size: -
v_call: TRBV7-9
j_call: TRBJ1-2
cdr3_nt: TGTGCCAGCAGCCCAGGACAGGGGGTAAATGGCTACACCTTC
cdr3_aa: CASSPGQGVNGYTF

d_call: -
clone_size: -
v_call: TRBV28
j_call: TRBJ2-5
cdr3_nt: TGTGCCAGCGAGCTGGCCGGACTTCAAGAGACCCAGTACTTC
cdr3_aa: CASELAGLQETQYF

d_call: TRBD2
clone_size: -
v_call: TRBV5-5
j_call: TRBJ2-7
cdr3_nt: TGTGCCAGCAGCAATGACTGGGGAGGGGACGAGCAGTACTTC
cdr3_aa: CASSNDWGGDEQYF

d_call: -
clone_size: -
v_call: TRBV6-5
j_call: TRBJ2-3
cdr3_nt: TGTGCCAGCAGTATGGGGGCGGCCCACGCAGATACGCAGTATTTT
cdr3_aa: CASSMGAAHADTQYF

d_call: -
clone_size: -
v_call: TRBV7-2
j_call: TRBJ2-7
cdr3_nt: TGTGCCAGCAGCTTGGGGTCCAAAACAGGGCTCGGGGAGCAGTACTTC
cdr3_aa: CASSLGSKTGLGEQYF

d_call: -
clone_size: medium-sized
v_call: TRBV23-1
j_call: TRBJ1-1
cdr3_nt: TGCGCCAGCAGTCAAGTGATTGGGGGTGAAGCTTTCTTT
cdr3_aa: CASSQVIGGEAFF

d_call: TRBD1
clone_size: -
v_call: TRBV6-6
j_call: TRBJ1-4
cdr3_nt: TGTGCCAGCAGTTCCCTAACAGGGGGTGGTGAAAAACTGTTTTTT
cdr3_aa: CASSSLTGGGEKLFF

d_call: -
clone_size: -
v_call: TRBV18
j_call: TRBJ1-5
cdr3_nt: TGTGCCAGCTCACTTCAGGGAGGAGGAAGCAATCAGCCCCAGCATTTT
cdr3_aa: CASSLQGGGSNQPQHF

d_call: -
clone_size: large
v_call: TRBV14
j_call: TRBJ2-2
cdr3_nt: TGTGCCAGCAGCCAAGGGCCATGGAACACCGGGGAGCTGTTTTTT
cdr3_aa: CASSQGPWNTGELFF

d_call: -
clone_size: -
v_call: TRBV7-6
j_call: TRBJ2-7
cdr3_nt: TGTGCCAGCACCCCACGAGGAAGTCTCACCTACGAGCAGTACTTC
cdr3_aa: CASTPRGSLTYEQYF

d_call: TRBD1
clone_size: -
v_call: TRBV5-6
j_call: TRBJ1-4
cdr3_nt: TGTGCCAGCAGCCATGGGACAGGGGGCGCGAAAAAACTGTTTTTT
cdr3_aa: CASSHGTGGAKKLFF

d_call: TRBD1
clone_size: once
v_call: TRBV6-1
j_call: TRBJ1-1
cdr3_nt: TGTGCCAGCAGTGGGGCGGGACAGACCGAAGCTTTCTTT
cdr3_aa: CASSGAGQTEAFF

d_call: -
clone_size: -
v_call: TRBV18
j_call: TRBJ2-6
cdr3_nt: TGTGCCAGCTCACCACTAAAAACCAATGGGGCCAACGTCCTGACTTTC
cdr3_aa: CASSPLKTNGANVLTF

d_call: TRBD1
clone_size: -
v_call: TRBV29-1
j_call: TRBJ2-1
cdr3_nt: TGCAGCGTTGACAGAGGACAGGGTGGGAATGAGCAGTTCTTC
cdr3_aa: CSVDRGQGGNEQFF